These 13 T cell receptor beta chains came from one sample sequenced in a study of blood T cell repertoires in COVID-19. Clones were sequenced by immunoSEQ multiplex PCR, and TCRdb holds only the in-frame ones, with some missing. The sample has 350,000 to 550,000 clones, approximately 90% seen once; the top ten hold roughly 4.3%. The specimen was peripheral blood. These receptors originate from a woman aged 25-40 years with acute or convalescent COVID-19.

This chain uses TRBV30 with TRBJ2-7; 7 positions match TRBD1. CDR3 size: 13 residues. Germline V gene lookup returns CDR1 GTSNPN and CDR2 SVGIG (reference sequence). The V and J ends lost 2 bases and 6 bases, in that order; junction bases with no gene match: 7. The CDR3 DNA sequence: TGTGCCTGGAGTTTAGGGGGCTACTCCGAGCAGTACTTC. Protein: CAWSLGGYSEQYF.

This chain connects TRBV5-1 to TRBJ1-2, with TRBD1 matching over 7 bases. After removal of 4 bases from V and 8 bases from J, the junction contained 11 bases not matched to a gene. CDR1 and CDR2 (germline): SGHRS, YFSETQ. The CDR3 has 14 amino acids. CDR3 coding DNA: TGCGCCAGCAGCGTATTACCGGGACAGATAGGCTACACCTTC. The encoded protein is CASSVLPGQIGYTF.

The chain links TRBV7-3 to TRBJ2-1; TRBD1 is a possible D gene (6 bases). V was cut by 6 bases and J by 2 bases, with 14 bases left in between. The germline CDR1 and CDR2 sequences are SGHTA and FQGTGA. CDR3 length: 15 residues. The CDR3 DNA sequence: TGTGCCAGCAGTTCAGGGGCGGAGGCCTACAATGAGCAGTTCTTC. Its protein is CASSSGAEAYNEQFF.

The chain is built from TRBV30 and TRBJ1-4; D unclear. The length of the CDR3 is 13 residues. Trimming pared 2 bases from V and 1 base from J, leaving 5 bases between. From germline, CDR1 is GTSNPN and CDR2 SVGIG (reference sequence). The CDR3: CAWSRGTNEKLFF. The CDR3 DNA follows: TGTGCCTGGAGTCGGGGAACTAATGAAAAACTGTTTTTT.

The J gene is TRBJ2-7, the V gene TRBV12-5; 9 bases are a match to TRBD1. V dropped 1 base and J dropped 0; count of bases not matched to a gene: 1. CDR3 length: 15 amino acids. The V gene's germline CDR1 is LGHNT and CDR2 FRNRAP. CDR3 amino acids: CASGLGTGVSYEQYF. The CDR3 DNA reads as TGTGCTAGTGGTTTGGGGACAGGGGTCTCCTACGAGCAGTACTTC.

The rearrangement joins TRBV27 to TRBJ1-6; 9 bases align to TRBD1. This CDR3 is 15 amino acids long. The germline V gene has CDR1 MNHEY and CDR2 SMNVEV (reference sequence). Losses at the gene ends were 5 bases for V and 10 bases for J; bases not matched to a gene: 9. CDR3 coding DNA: TGTGCCAGCAGTATGCTTACAGGGGGCAAGTCACCCCTCCACTTT. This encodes CASSMLTGGKSPLHF.

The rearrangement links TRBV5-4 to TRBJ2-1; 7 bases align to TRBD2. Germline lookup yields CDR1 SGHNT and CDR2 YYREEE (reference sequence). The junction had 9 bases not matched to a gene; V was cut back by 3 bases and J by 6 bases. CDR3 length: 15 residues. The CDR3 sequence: CASSSPAGEPNEQFF. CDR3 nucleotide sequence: TGTGCCAGCAGCTCTCCCGCGGGGGAACCCAATGAGCAGTTCTTC.

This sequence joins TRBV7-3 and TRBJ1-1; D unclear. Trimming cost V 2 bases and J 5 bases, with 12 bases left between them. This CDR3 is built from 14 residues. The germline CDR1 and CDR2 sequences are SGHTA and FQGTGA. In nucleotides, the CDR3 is TGTGCCAGCAGCTTATTACCTCGGAGGACTGAAGCTTTCTTT. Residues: CASSLLPRRTEAFF.

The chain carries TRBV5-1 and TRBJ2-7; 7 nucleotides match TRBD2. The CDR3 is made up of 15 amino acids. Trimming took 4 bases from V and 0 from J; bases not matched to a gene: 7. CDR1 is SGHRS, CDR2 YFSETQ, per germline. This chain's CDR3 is CASSLASGASYEQYF. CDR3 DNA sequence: TGCGCCAGCAGCCTTGCTAGCGGAGCCTCCTACGAGCAGTACTTC.

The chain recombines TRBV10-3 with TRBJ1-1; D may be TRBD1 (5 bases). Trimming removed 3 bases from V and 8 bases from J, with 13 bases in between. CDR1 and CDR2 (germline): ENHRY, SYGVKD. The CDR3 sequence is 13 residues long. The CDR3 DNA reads TGTGCCATCAGTGATGTGATGACAGCCGAAGCTTTCTTT. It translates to CAISDVMTAEAFF.

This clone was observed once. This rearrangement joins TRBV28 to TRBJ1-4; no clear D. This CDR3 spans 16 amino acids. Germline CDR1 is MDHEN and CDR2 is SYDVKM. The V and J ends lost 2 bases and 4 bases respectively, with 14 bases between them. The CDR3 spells CASSLLSRRYNEKLFF. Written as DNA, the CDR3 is TGTGCCAGCAGTTTACTCTCCCGCCGGTATAATGAAAAACTGTTTTTT.

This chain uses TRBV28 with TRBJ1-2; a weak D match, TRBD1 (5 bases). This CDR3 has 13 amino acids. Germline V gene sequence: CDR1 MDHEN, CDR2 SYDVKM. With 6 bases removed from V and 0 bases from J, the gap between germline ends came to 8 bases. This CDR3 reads CASSSTANYGYTF. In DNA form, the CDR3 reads TGTGCCAGCAGCTCGACAGCTAACTATGGCTACACCTTC.

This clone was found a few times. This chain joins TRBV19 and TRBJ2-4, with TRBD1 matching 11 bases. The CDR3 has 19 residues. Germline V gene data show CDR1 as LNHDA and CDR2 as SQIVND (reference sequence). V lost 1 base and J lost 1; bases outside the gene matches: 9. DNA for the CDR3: TGTGCCAGTAGTATAGTAGGGACAGGGGGGTCCTTGGCCAAAAACATTCAGTACTTC. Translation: CASSIVGTGGSLAKNIQYF.